This T cell receptor beta chain was found in a study of cytomegalovirus exposure and HLA in healthy donors. V lost 4 bases to trimming and J lost 4 bases; unmatched junction nucleotides: 2. The CDR3 is 15 amino acids. Germline V gene data show CDR1 as SGDLS and CDR2 as YYNGEE. 60 Vbeta and 13 Jbeta primers were used in PCR. The data were produced by immunoSEQ multiplex PCR, yet TCRdb's version contains in-frame clones alone and is incomplete. The data show about 130,000 clones, approximately 17% seen once. The sequenced sample was PBMCs. This sequence joins TRBV9 and TRBJ2-2; 12 nucleotides line up with TRBD2. This clonotype was sampled from a female donor in good health and CMV-seropositive. CDR3 residues: CASSPLAGGTGELFF. DNA for the CDR3: TGTGCCAGCAGCCCACTAGCGGGAGGCACCGGGGAGCTGTTTTTT.